Following are 26 T cell receptor beta chains from one sample sequenced in a study of cytomegalovirus exposure and HLA in healthy donors. In the PCR, 60 Vbeta and 13 Jbeta primers were used. Only in-frame clones appear in the TCRdb table, and some are missing; sequencing was by immunoSEQ multiplex PCR. The table lists some 150,000 clones, roughly 80% of them singletons. The source material was PBMCs. These receptors were collected from a woman aged 30 to 39 in good health and CMV-seronegative.

The chain is built from TRBV28 and TRBJ1-2; 8 bases fit TRBD1. V was clipped by 8 bases and J by 3 bases; unmatched bases: 14. The CDR3 length is 16 residues. Germline lookup yields CDR1 MDHEN and CDR2 SYDVKM. The CDR3 is CASWRDRGLGDYGYTF. For the CDR3, the DNA is TGTGCCAGCTGGCGAGACAGGGGTTTAGGGGACTATGGCTACACCTTC.

The CDR3: CAYSGLENTGELFF. CDR3 DNA sequence: TGTGCCTACTCGGGACTAGAGAACACCGGGGAGCTGTTTTTT. This rearrangement joins TRBV30 to TRBJ2-2, with 8 bases aligning to TRBD2. CDR1 and CDR2 (germline): GTSNPN, SVGIG (reference sequence). V lost 7 bases and J lost 1; bases outside the gene matches: 5. The CDR3 totals 14 residues.

This chain links TRBV7-9 with TRBJ2-7; TRBD2 aligns across 7 bases. J was trimmed by 2 bases and V by 4 bases; bases with no gene match: 20. Germline V gene sequence: CDR1 SEHNR, CDR2 FQNEAQ (reference sequence). This CDR3 has 19 amino acids. The CDR3 here is CASSSSDSSLAADPYEQYF. CDR3 nucleotide sequence: TGTGCCAGCAGCTCCTCCGACAGTTCTCTAGCGGCGGATCCCTACGAGCAGTACTTC.

The chain uses TRBV7-9 and TRBJ2-3; D remains unclear. V was clipped by 5 bases and J by 10 bases, with 16 bases between them. Germline V gene data show CDR1 as SEHNR and CDR2 as FQNEAQ (reference sequence). The CDR3 is 13 residues long. CDR3 in amino acids: CASSPPHSPPQYF. The CDR3 nucleotides are TGTGCCAGCAGCCCCCCGCACTCGCCTCCGCAGTATTTT.

The chain is built from TRBV9 and TRBJ2-2, with TRBD2 matching over 7 bases. The germline CDR1 and CDR2 sequences are SGDLS and YYNGEE. J lost 0 bases, V lost 0 bases, and 5 bases had no gene match. There are 17 residues in the CDR3. CDR3 coding DNA: TGTGCCAGCAGCGTAGCTTGGGGACTAACGAACACCGGGGAGCTGTTTTTT. It encodes CASSVAWGLTNTGELFF.

The rearrangement links TRBV5-1 to TRBJ2-3, with unresolved D. The CDR3 loop spans 15 amino acids. Germline-derived CDR1 and CDR2 are SGHRS and YFSETQ. The V gene lost 0 bases and the J gene lost 5 bases, with 13 bases spanning the gap. CDR3 amino acids: CASSLADGHKDTQYF. CDR3 sequence (DNA): TGCGCCAGCAGCTTGGCCGATGGCCACAAAGATACGCAGTATTTT.

The chain has TRBV18 and TRBJ1-2; no reliable D call. The V gene lost 3 bases and the J gene lost 4 bases, with 21 bases spanning the gap. The V gene's germline CDR1 is KGHSH and CDR2 LQKENI. This CDR3 spans 17 amino acids. The CDR3 region has the DNA TGTGCCAGCTCACCGCAACCCCGTGGAGGGAGTGTCTATGGCTACACCTTC. Encoded protein: CASSPQPRGGSVYGYTF.

J is TRBJ2-7 and V is TRBV9, with D possibly being TRBD2 (5 bases). Germline CDR1 reads SGDLS; CDR2 reads YYNGEE. This CDR3 has 14 amino acids. V was clipped by 4 bases and J by 8 bases, with 19 bases between them. The chain's CDR3 is CASSITGESNKQYF. For the CDR3, the DNA is TGTGCCAGCAGCATAACCGGGGAATCGAATAAGCAGTACTTC.

The chain employs TRBV7-2 and TRBJ1-5, with D maybe TRBD1 (5 bases). CDR1 and CDR2 (germline): SGHTA, FQGNSA. The CDR3 length is 15 residues. V lost 5 bases and J lost 4, with 15 bases in between. CDR3 in amino acids: CASSRGRAGNQPQHF. The CDR3 nucleotides read TGTGCCAGCAGCCGGGGACGCGCGGGGAATCAGCCCCAGCATTTT.

The chain has TRBV30 and TRBJ2-7; a weak D match, TRBD1 (5 bases). The CDR3 length is 12 residues. Germline loops: CDR1 GTSNPN, CDR2 SVGIG (reference sequence). Deletions cut 8 bases from V and 5 bases from J, with 16 bases between. CDR3 region: CAGTLRTNEQYF. The CDR3, as DNA: TGTGCCGGAACCCTACGGACAAACGAGCAGTACTTC.

This clone was seen a few times. The chain joins TRBV18 to TRBJ2-7; D is uncertain. Germline assignment: CDR1 KGHSH and CDR2 LQKENI. V dropped 6 bases and J dropped 1 base, with 13 bases sitting between them. This CDR3 is 14 amino acids long. The CDR3 bases are TGTGCCAGCTCCGCGGTAGGCTCATCCTACGAGCAGTACTTC. Translating it yields CASSAVGSSYEQYF.

CDR3: CASSPKRRETSYNEQFF. The CDR3 coding sequence is TGTGCCAGCAGCCCGAAGCGGCGGGAGACGTCCTACAATGAGCAGTTCTTC. The V and J genes are TRBV21-1 and TRBJ2-1; the D segment call TRBD2 is taken from the table without a DNA check. TRBV21-1 corresponds to a pseudogene. There are 17 residues in the CDR3.

The gene calls are TRBV7-2 and TRBJ1-5; D may be TRBD1 (5 bases). Trimming shortened V by 6 bases and J by 6 bases, and 15 bases separated the two germline ends. Germline loops: CDR1 SGHTA, CDR2 FQGNSA. The CDR3 contains 14 residues. The DNA of the CDR3 is TGTGCCAGCAGTCTTCCTCAGGGACTTCAGCCCCAGCATTTT. Residues: CASSLPQGLQPQHF.

This clone was picked up a small number of times. The chain joins TRBV7-8 to TRBJ2-7; 8 nucleotides match TRBD1. The J segment lost 2 bases and the V segment lost 6 bases, leaving 9 bases of the junction unmatched. Germline CDR1 SGHVS, CDR2 FQNEAQ. The CDR3 is made up of 15 amino acids. The CDR3 here is CASSFYGTGPYEQYF. For the CDR3, the DNA is TGTGCCAGCAGTTTCTACGGGACAGGCCCCTACGAGCAGTACTTC.

The chain combines TRBV9 with TRBJ2-4; TRBD2 matches 9 bases. The trim removed 3 bases at V and 4 bases at J, leaving 8 bases unmatched. The CDR3 runs to 16 residues. Germline CDR1 and CDR2: SGDLS and YYNGEE. CDR3 protein: CASSGVAGGGKNIQYF. The CDR3 coding sequence is TGTGCCAGCAGCGGCGTGGCGGGGGGGGGTAAAAACATTCAGTACTTC.

The chain is built from TRBV5-4 and TRBJ2-3; 8 bases fit TRBD2. This CDR3 has 16 residues. Germline V gene lookup returns CDR1 SGHNT and CDR2 YYREEE (reference sequence). Trimming took 5 bases from V and 0 from J; bases not matched to a gene: 8. As DNA, the CDR3 is TGTGCCAGCAGATCCCCAAGCGGGGGCAGCACAGATACGCAGTATTTT. It translates to CASRSPSGGSTDTQYF.

The gene calls are TRBV4-1 and TRBJ1-5; TRBD1 agrees at 7 bases. The trim removed 3 bases at V and 0 bases at J, leaving 20 bases unmatched. In germline, CDR1 is MGHRA, CDR2 YSYEKL. CDR3 length equals 21 residues. This chain's CDR3 is CASSQGITWTGVGFSNQPQHF. CDR3 coding DNA: TGCGCCAGCAGCCAGGGGATAACGTGGACAGGTGTGGGTTTTAGCAATCAGCCCCAGCATTTT.

Regarding this clone: One end of the junction varies from germline; a read error may be responsible. CDR3 DNA: TGTGCTAGTGCTTTGCAGGTCTCCTACGAGCAGTACTTC. Protein: CASALQVSYEQYF. The chain couples TRBV12-5 to TRBJ2-5; D gene unclear. With the DNA end fitting TRBJ2-7 better, the J assignment may be wrong. The CDR3 consists of 13 residues. CDR1 and CDR2 from the germline V gene are LGHNT and FRNRAP.

The chain employs TRBV6-6 and TRBJ1-1; D is unresolved. Looked up from germline, CDR1 is MNHNY and CDR2 is SVGAGI (reference sequence). Trimming removed 2 bases at V and 3 bases at J, with 10 bases between. CDR3 length: 14 residues. CDR3 nucleotide sequence: TGTGCCAGCAGTTACGCAGGTACGGACACTGAAGCTTTCTTT. It codes for CASSYAGTDTEAFF.

The chain links TRBV21-1 to TRBJ1-3; whether TRBD1, the table's D call, matches the DNA was not checked. TRBV21-1 is assigned pseudogene status. This CDR3 has 17 residues. CDR3: CASSKVQGCNSGNTIYF. CDR3 coding DNA: TGTGCCAGCAGCAAAGTTCAGGGGTGCAACTCTGGAAACACCATATATTTT.

In its sample, this clone was seen a few times. The chain carries TRBV2 and TRBJ2-7, with D hard to call. Germline V gene lookup returns CDR1 SNHLY and CDR2 FYNNEI. The CDR3 length is 12 residues. Trimming pared 5 bases from V and 6 bases from J, leaving 11 bases between. The CDR3 DNA follows: TGTGCCAGCAGTCCTCCCCTAGGCGAGCAGTACTTC. Protein product: CASSPPLGEQYF.

The CDR3 nucleotides are TGTGCCAGTAGAAAGGGACAGGACGCCACCGGGGAGCTGTTTTTT. Its translation is CASRKGQDATGELFF. The chain has TRBV19 and TRBJ2-2, with 8 bases lining up with TRBD1. This CDR3 comprises 15 residues. The germline CDR1 and CDR2 sequences are LNHDA and SQIVND (reference sequence). V dropped 6 bases and J dropped 4; count of bases not matched to a gene: 7. Looking up the rest from reference TRBV19 and TRBJ2-2 gives the full variable domain: DGGITQSPKYLFRKEGQNVTLSCEQNLNHDAMYWYRQDPGQGLRLIYYSQIVNDFQKGDIAEGYSVSREKKESFPLTVTSAQKNPTAFYLCASRKGQDATGELFFGEGSRLTVL.

The J gene is TRBJ2-4, the V gene TRBV30, with 8 bases lining up with TRBD1. J lost 2 bases, V lost 2 bases, and 5 bases had no gene match. Germline CDR1 reads GTSNPN; CDR2 reads SVGIG (reference sequence). This CDR3 is built from 15 residues. CDR3 DNA: TGTGCCTGGAGTACGACAGGGGATCCCAAAAACATTCAGTACTTC. Its translation: CAWSTTGDPKNIQYF.

The CDR3 DNA sequence: TGTGCCAGCTCACCAAATTCACCACAGGGGGCAATTATTCCTGGGGCCAACGTCCTGACTTTC. This translates into CASSPNSPQGAIIPGANVLTF. This chain links TRBV18 with TRBJ2-6; 9 bases align to TRBD1. The CDR3 has 21 amino acids. Germline CDR1 is KGHSH and CDR2 is LQKENI. The V gene end was trimmed by 2 bases and the J gene end by 2 bases; junction bases not matched to a gene: 16.

The chain has TRBV15 and TRBJ1-1, with 7 bases fitting TRBD1. CDR1 LNHNV and CDR2 YYDKDF come from the germline V gene (reference sequence). The length of the CDR3 is 16 residues. Trimming removed 0 bases from V and 5 bases from J; junction bases left unmatched: 9. DNA for the CDR3: TGTGCCACCAGCAGAGATCCATGGAGCAGGGGGACTGAAGCTTTCTTT. This gives the protein CATSRDPWSRGTEAFF.

The J gene is TRBJ2-5, the V gene TRBV5-1; D is unresolved. V gave up 4 bases and J gave up 2 bases, with 15 bases separating them. Germline assignment: CDR1 SGHRS and CDR2 YFSETQ. This CDR3 has 15 residues. CDR3 amino acids: CASSPGSYGQETQYF. CDR3 coding DNA: TGCGCCAGCAGCCCCGGGTCCTATGGGCAAGAGACCCAGTACTTC.